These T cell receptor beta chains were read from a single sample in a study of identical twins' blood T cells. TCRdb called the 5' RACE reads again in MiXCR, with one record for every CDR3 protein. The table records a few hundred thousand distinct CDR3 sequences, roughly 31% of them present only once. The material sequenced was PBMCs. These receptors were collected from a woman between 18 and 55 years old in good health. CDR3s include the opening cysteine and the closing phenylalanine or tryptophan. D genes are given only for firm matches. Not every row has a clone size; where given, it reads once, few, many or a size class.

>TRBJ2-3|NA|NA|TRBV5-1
TGCGCCAGCAGCTTGGAAAGGGGAGGAGATACGCAGTATTTT
CASSLERGGDTQYF
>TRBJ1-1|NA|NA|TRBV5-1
TGCGCCAGCAGCTTCTCCCCAGGGCTCACTGAAGCTTTCTTT
CASSFSPGLTEAFF
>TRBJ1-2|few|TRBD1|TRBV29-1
TGCAGCGCAAGAGAAGGGGGCTGTGGCTACACCTTC
CSAREGGCGYTF
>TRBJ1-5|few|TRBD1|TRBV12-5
TGTGCTAGTGGTTTGGGCACTAAAACAGGGGGCGCAGGTCAGCCCCAGCATTTT
CASGLGTKTGGAGQPQHF
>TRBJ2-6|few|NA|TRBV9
TGTGCCAGCTCTATCTCTGGGGCCAACGTCCTGACTTTC
CASSISGANVLTF
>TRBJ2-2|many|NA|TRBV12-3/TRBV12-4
TGTGCCAGCAGTTTTCTATTAACCGGGGAGCTGTTTTTT
CASSFLLTGELFF
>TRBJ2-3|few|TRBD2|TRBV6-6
TGTGCCAGCACCTCTGCGGGGGGATTGACAGATACGCAGTATTTT
CASTSAGGLTDTQYF
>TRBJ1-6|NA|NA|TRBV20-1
TGCAGTGTTATGGACAGAAGCTATAATTCACCCCTCCACTTT
CSVMDRSYNSPLHF
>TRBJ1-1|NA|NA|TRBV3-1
TGTGCCAGCACCCAACTGGGGTTGAACACTGAAGCTTTCTTT
CASTQLGLNTEAFF
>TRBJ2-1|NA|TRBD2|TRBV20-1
TGCAGTGCTTCCAGAGGCGGGACTACCTTAGGGCAGTTCTTC
CSASRGGTTLGQFF
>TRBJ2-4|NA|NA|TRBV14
TGTGCCAGCAGCCAAGTTGGGAACAGGGACATTCAGTACTTC
CASSQVGNRDIQYF
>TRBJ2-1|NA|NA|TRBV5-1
TGCGCCAGCAGCTTGGTCCCGGCCAAGGGTAATGAGCAGTTCTTC
CASSLVPAKGNEQFF
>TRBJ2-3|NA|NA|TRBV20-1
TGCAGTGCTAGAGGACTCCTCAAAGATACGCAGTATTTT
CSARGLLKDTQYF
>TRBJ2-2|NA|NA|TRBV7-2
TGTGCCAGCAGCTCATCGAACGCCGGGGAGCTGTTTTTT
CASSSSNAGELFF
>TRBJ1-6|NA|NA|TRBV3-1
TGTGCCAGCAGCAGGGGGAGGGGGTCCAGTTCACCCCTCCACTTT
CASSRGRGSSSPLHF
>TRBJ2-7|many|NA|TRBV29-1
TGCAGCGTTGTACAGGACTACGAGCAGTACTTC
CSVVQDYEQYF
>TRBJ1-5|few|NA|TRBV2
TGTGCCAGCAGCCCCCTGGACTATTGGCAGCCCCAGCATTTT
CASSPLDYWQPQHF
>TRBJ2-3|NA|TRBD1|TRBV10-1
TGCGCCAGCAGAGGGACAGAGAGCACAGATACGCAGTATTTT
CASRGTESTDTQYF
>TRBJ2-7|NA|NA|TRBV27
TGTGCCAGCAGTTCGAAGACGGTTAGCTACGAGCAGTACTTC
CASSSKTVSYEQYF
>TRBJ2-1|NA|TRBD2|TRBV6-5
TGTGCCAGCAGTTTGACTAGCGGGCGGGTCGATGAGCAGTTCTTC
CASSLTSGRVDEQFF
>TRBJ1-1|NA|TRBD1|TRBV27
TGTGCCAGCAGTTTTCAGGGGGCGCGGACTGAAGCTTTCTTT
CASSFQGARTEAFF
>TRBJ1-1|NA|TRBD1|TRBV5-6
TGTGTCAGCAGCGGAGTAACCAGGACAGGGCTGAACACTGAAGCTTTCTTT
CVSSGVTRTGLNTEAFF
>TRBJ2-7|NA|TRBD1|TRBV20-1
TGCAGTGCTATGAGGGGACAGTCGGCCTACGAGCAGTACTTC
CSAMRGQSAYEQYF
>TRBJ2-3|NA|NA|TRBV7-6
TGTGCCAGCAGCTTAGCTGGGGTTGGCACAGATACGCAGTATTTT
CASSLAGVGTDTQYF
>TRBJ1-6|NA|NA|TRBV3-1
TGTGCCAGCAGGTTCTCCGGGACAATTAATTCACCCCTCCACTTT
CASRFSGTINSPLHF
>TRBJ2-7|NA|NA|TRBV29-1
TGCAGCGTTGAAGATGGGGGGATCGAGCAGTACTTC
CSVEDGGIEQYF
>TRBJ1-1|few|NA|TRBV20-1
TGCAGTGCCGGGGGTCGGGATTTCGCTGAAGCTTTCTTT
CSAGGRDFAEAFF
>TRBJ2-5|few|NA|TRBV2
TGTGCCAGCCCCGGACCCGACGGAAGACAAGAGACCCAGTACTTC
CASPGPDGRQETQYF
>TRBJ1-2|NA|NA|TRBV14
TGTGCCAGCAGTCTTATGACAGGTGGCTATGGCTACACCTTC
CASSLMTGGYGYTF
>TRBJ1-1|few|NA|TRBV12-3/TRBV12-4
TGTGCCAGCAGCCTAGGGTCCTGGGGGTTGGACACTGAAGCTTTCTTT
CASSLGSWGLDTEAFF
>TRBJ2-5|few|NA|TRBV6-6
TGTGCCAGCAGTTACTCTCCCAGACAGCAAGAGACCCAGTACTTC
CASSYSPRQQETQYF
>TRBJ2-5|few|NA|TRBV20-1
TGCAGTGCTAGAGATGTGGGCAGAGTTCAAGAGACCCAGTACTTC
CSARDVGRVQETQYF
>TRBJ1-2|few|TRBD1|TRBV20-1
TGCAGTGCTAGAGATCATGGGACAGAGTATGGCTACACCTTC
CSARDHGTEYGYTF
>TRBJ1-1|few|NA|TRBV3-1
TGTGCCAGCAGCCAAGATTGGAAAGGGGTGAACACTGAAGCTTTCTTT
CASSQDWKGVNTEAFF
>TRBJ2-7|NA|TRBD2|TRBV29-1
TGCAGCGCTGGGACTAGCGGTGGATACGAGCAGTACTTC
CSAGTSGGYEQYF
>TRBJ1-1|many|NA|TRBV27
TGTGCCAGCAGTTTAACATTCAATCCCACTGAAGCTTTCTTT
CASSLTFNPTEAFF
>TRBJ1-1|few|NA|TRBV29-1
TGCAGCGTTGTGGTTTGGACGAACACTGAAGCTTTCTTT
CSVVVWTNTEAFF
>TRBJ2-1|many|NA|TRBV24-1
TGTGCCACCAGTGATTTGACCGGAGAGCAGTTCTTC
CATSDLTGEQFF
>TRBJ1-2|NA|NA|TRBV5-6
TGTGCCAGCAGCATGAAAAACAGCGATGGCTACACCTTC
CASSMKNSDGYTF
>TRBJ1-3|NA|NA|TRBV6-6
TGTGCCAGCAGAGTTTTCGGGGGGCTGGGAAACACCATATATTTT
CASRVFGGLGNTIYF
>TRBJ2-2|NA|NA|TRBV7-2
TGTGCCAGCAGCTTCGCAGGCACCGGGGAGCTGTTTTTT
CASSFAGTGELFF
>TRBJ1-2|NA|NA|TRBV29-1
TGCAGCGTTGGCAGGGCTCCCTATGGCTACACCTTC
CSVGRAPYGYTF
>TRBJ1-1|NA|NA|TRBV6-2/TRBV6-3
TGTGCCAGCAGCACTTACCACAGAGATGAAGCTTTCTTT
CASSTYHRDEAFF
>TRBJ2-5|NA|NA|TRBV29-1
TGCAGCGTAGTCCCTAGCCTCTCCCAAGAGACCCAGTACTTC
CSVVPSLSQETQYF
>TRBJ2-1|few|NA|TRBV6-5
TGTGCCAGCAGTTACTCCATCGGGACGGCATACAATGAGCAGTTCTTC
CASSYSIGTAYNEQFF
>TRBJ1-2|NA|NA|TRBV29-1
TGCAGCGTTGGGCTTCAGGGTCCAGCTAACTATGGCTACACCTTC
CSVGLQGPANYGYTF
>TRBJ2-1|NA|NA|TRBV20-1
TGCAGTGCCGCCCTACCCGTAATCCACAACGAGCAGTTCTTC
CSAALPVIHNEQFF
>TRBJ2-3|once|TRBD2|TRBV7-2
TGTGCCAGCAGAGGACTAGCGGATACGCAGTATTTT
CASRGLADTQYF